This T cell receptor beta chain was sequenced for a study of breast tumors, draining lymph nodes, adjacent tissues. Study outcomes and limitations: Data fit most tumor T cells coming from lymph node, expanding in tumor. Data only fit, rather than demonstrated, lymph node origin of most tumor T cells.

Samples came from axillary lymph nodes draining the breast cancer. The V end lost 6 bases, the J end lost 6 bases, and 27 bases lay between the germline ends. Germline V lookup: CDR1 MNHNY, CDR2 SVGAGI (reference sequence). This CDR3 is built from 18 residues. This clonotype came up many times. Its antigen is not known. MiXCR, run by TCRdb on the multiplex PCR reads, gives a single entry per CDR3 protein. Of about 270,000 distinct CDR3 sequences in the sample, 30% were seen once. This TCR was sampled from a female donor with breast cancer. Some clones in this sample may be carry-over from other donors' samples. The chain has TRBV6-6 and TRBJ1-5, with D perhaps matching TRBD1 (6 bases). The sample comprised axillary lymph node tissue. CDR3 protein: CASRSREKQGLVGQPQHF. The CDR3 bases are TGTGCCAGCAGATCTCGGGAAAAACAGGGTTTAGTGGGTCAGCCCCAGCATTTT.